Shown below are 8 T cell receptor beta chains from a single sample sequenced in a study of memory CD4+ T cells and cytomegalovirus serostatus. Assay used: immunoSEQ multiplex PCR; TCRdb lists only in-frame clones, some missing. Among 55,000 to 65,000 clones listed, 82% were seen once. Single viable CD3+CD4+CD8-CD45RO+ cells were sorted as the memory CD4+ T cells. Sequencing input: memory CD4+ T cells from blood. These TCRs come from an adult in good health and CMV-seronegative.

The J gene is TRBJ2-1, the V gene TRBV9; 9 nucleotides align to TRBD1. Germline V gene sequence: CDR1 SGDLS, CDR2 YYNGEE. CDR3 size: 15 residues. The V gene end was trimmed by 2 bases and the J gene end by 5 bases; junction bases not matched to a gene: 5. In DNA, the CDR3 is TGTGCCAGCAGCGTTTCGGGACAGGGTAACAATGAGCAGTTCTTC. Protein: CASSVSGQGNNEQFF.

V usage is TRBV18 and J usage is TRBJ2-1; D gene uncertain. Germline CDR1 and CDR2: KGHSH and LQKENI. The CDR3 contains 16 residues. The V and J ends lost 1 base and 0 bases respectively, with 10 bases between them. Written as DNA, the CDR3 is TGTGCCAGCTCACCACAAGGGCCGGGCTCCTACAATGAGCAGTTCTTC. Translation gives CASSPQGPGSYNEQFF.

J is TRBJ2-3 and V is TRBV7-9; 9 positions match TRBD2. Unmatched junction bases numbered 8, after V lost 5 bases and J lost 5 bases. CDR1 is SEHNR, CDR2 FQNEAQ, per germline (reference sequence). The length of the CDR3 is 15 residues. The CDR3 nucleotides are TGTGCCAGCAGCGCGCTAGCGGGACCCATAGATACGCAGTATTTT. This codes for CASSALAGPIDTQYF.

The chain couples TRBV5-4 to TRBJ2-1, with D tentatively TRBD2 (5 bases). This CDR3 spans 15 amino acids. Looked up from germline, CDR1 is SGHNT and CDR2 is YYREEE (reference sequence). V was trimmed by 4 bases and J by 4 bases, leaving 15 bases between them. CDR3 sequence: CASSARGSLYNEQFF. CDR3 DNA: TGTGCCAGCAGCGCAAGAGGGTCCCTTTACAATGAGCAGTTCTTC.

The chain links TRBV5-1 to TRBJ1-3; D not certain. Per the germline V gene, CDR1 is SGHRS and CDR2 is YFSETQ. The V end lost 5 bases, the J end lost 0 bases, and 9 bases lay between the germline ends. The CDR3 covers 14 residues. The CDR3 sequence is CASRVSDSGNTIYF. The CDR3 bases are TGCGCCAGCAGGGTCAGCGACTCTGGAAACACCATATATTTT.

V usage is TRBV5-1 and J usage is TRBJ2-5, with D unclear. Germline CDR1 SGHRS, CDR2 YFSETQ. With 5 bases removed from V and 3 bases from J, the gap between germline ends came to 14 bases. CDR3 size: 14 residues. This chain's CDR3 is CASSAGRIEETQYF. The CDR3 DNA sequence: TGCGCCAGCAGTGCCGGTCGCATCGAAGAGACCCAGTACTTC.

The chain recombines TRBV7-9 with TRBJ2-7, with 8 bases fitting TRBD2. J gave up 4 bases and V 3 bases, and 5 bases lay outside the gene matches. Germline lookup yields CDR1 SEHNR and CDR2 FQNEAQ (reference sequence). This CDR3 has 14 amino acids. CDR3 nucleotide sequence: TGTGCCAGCAGCTTTAGCGGGGTAGATTACGAGCAGTACTTC. Residues: CASSFSGVDYEQYF.

This rearrangement joins TRBV7-2 to TRBJ2-1, with D possibly being TRBD2 (8 bases). V was pared by 8 bases and J by 0 bases, with 23 bases between. The CDR3 is 18 residues long. Per germline, CDR1 SGHTA and CDR2 FQGNSA. The CDR3 spells CASRGGTAGVYSYNEQFF. As DNA, the CDR3 is TGTGCCAGCCGCGGGGGGACAGCGGGGGTGTACTCCTACAATGAGCAGTTCTTC.